Listed below are T cell receptor beta chains from one sample, sequenced in a study of technical replicates of blood from several donors. The table came from immunoSEQ multiplex PCR; TCRdb's copy has only in-frame clones and leaves some out. The sample has tens of thousands of clones, over 80% seen once; the top ten hold roughly 0.3%. The specimen sequenced was T cells isolated from PBMCs. The receptors shown here come from a human donor in good health. CDR3s include the opening cysteine and the closing phenylalanine or tryptophan. The D gene is left open where the match is weak. Size is stated for part of the rows, as once, few or many counts, or as a class when the clone is expanded.

TRBJ2-5,TRBD2,TRBV30,.,CAWSVRLAAETQYF,TGTGCCTGGAGTGTACGACTAGCTGCAGAGACCCAGTACTTC
TRBJ2-2,.,TRBV30,.,CARAERTGELFF,TGTGCCCGAGCGGAGAGGACCGGGGAGCTGTTTTTT
TRBJ2-7,TRBD1,TRBV7-9,.,CASSTGTGRSEQYF,TGTGCCAGCAGCACCGGGACAGGGCGGAGCGAGCAGTACTTC
TRBJ1-4,TRBD1,TRBV11-3,.,CASSIGGKAEVGLFF,TGTGCCAGCAGCATAGGGGGCAAGGCCGAGGTTGGACTGTTTTTT
TRBJ2-5,TRBD2,TRBV9,.,CASSVEDGLASQETQYF,TGTGCCAGCAGCGTAGAAGATGGACTAGCGTCTCAAGAGACCCAGTACTTC
TRBJ2-7,.,TRBV27,.,CASRTGAGASYEQYF,TGTGCCAGCAGGACGGGGGCGGGGGCGTCCTACGAGCAGTACTTC
TRBJ2-6,.,TRBV9,.,CASSVDGQPPGANVLTF,TGTGCCAGCAGCGTAGACGGACAGCCACCTGGGGCCAACGTCCTGACTTTC
TRBJ2-1,TRBD2,TRBV7-6,.,CASSTRTSGRDDEQFF,TGTGCCAGCAGCACCCGGACTAGCGGGAGAGATGATGAGCAGTTCTTC
TRBJ2-1,TRBD2,TRBV14,.,CASRPGLAGASSYNEQFF,TGTGCCAGCAGACCGGGACTAGCGGGAGCTAGCTCCTACAATGAGCAGTTCTTC
TRBJ1-4,.,TRBV7-2,.,CASSSGMGNEKLFF,TGTGCCAGCAGCTCAGGGATGGGAAATGAAAAACTGTTTTTT
TRBJ2-1,TRBD2,TRBV10-1,.,CASNGGLAGVDEQFF,TGCGCCAGCAATGGGGGACTAGCGGGGGTCGATGAGCAGTTCTTC
TRBJ1-2,.,TRBV6-5,.,CASSYWQNYGYTF,TGTGCCAGCAGTTACTGGCAGAACTATGGCTACACCTTC
TRBJ1-5,.,TRBV4-1,.,CASSQEGASSNQPQHF,TGCGCCAGCAGCCAAGAAGGGGCTTCTAGCAATCAGCCCCAGCATTTT
TRBJ2-3,TRBD2,TRBV5-1,.,CASSATSGNPTDTQYF,TGCGCCAGCAGCGCGACTAGCGGGAATCCCACAGATACGCAGTATTTT
TRBJ1-5,.,TRBV19,once,CASSIGPLPNQPQHF,TGTGCCAGTAGTATTGGCCCCCTGCCCAATCAGCCCCAGCATTTT
TRBJ2-2,.,TRBV19,.,CASSPRGPTNTGELFF,TGTGCCAGTAGTCCCCGGGGTCCCACGAACACCGGGGAGCTGTTTTTT
TRBJ1-2,TRBD1,TRBV6-5,.,CASSYSRTGTNYGYTF,TGTGCCAGCAGTTACTCGAGGACAGGGACTAACTATGGCTACACCTTC
TRBJ1-3,TRBD1,TRBV7-2,.,CASSSGQGANTIYF,TGTGCCAGCAGCTCGGGACAGGGGGCTAACACCATATATTTT
TRBJ2-2,TRBD1,TRBV6-1,.,CASRPDRANTGELFF,TGTGCCAGCAGACCTGACAGGGCGAACACCGGGGAGCTGTTTTTT
TRBJ1-5,TRBD1,TRBV19,.,CASTNTPGTGYRNQPQHF,TGTGCCAGTACCAATACCCCCGGGACAGGGTATCGAAATCAGCCCCAGCATTTT
TRBJ2-3,.,TRBV18,.,CASSPPGGPLDTQYF,TGTGCCAGCTCACCTCCCGGGGGGCCACTAGATACGCAGTATTTT
TRBJ2-7,.,TRBV13,.,CASSSGYPLSSEQYF,TGTGCCAGCAGTAGCGGATACCCCCTCTCATCGGAGCAGTACTTC
TRBJ1-2,.,TRBV5-6,.,CASSTTFEQGYGYTF,TGTGCCAGCAGCACAACTTTCGAACAGGGCTATGGCTACACCTTC
TRBJ1-6,TRBD1,TRBV30,.,CAWSVDRGFSPLHF,TGTGCCTGGAGTGTGGACAGGGGGTTTTCACCCCTCCACTTT
TRBJ2-7,.,TRBV6-1,.,CASSGGLSYEQYF,TGTGCCAGCAGTGGGGGACTGTCCTACGAGCAGTACTTC
TRBJ1-1,TRBD1,TRBV30,.,CAWSLRGGPTEAFF,TGTGCCTGGAGCCTGAGAGGGGGCCCCACTGAAGCTTTCTTT
TRBJ1-2,.,TRBV6-5,.,CASTPGLNYGYTF,TGTGCCAGCACTCCTGGACTTAACTATGGCTACACCTTC
TRBJ1-1,.,TRBV14,few,CASSQDIRDTMNTEAFF,TGTGCCAGCAGCCAAGATATTAGGGACACCATGAACACTGAAGCTTTCTTT
TRBJ2-3,.,TRBV5-4,.,CASSLAAGTDTQYF,TGTGCCAGCAGCTTGGCCGCAGGGACAGATACGCAGTATTTT
TRBJ2-7,TRBD2,TRBV27,once,CASSPRSGRGYEQYF,TGTGCCAGCAGTCCACGAAGCGGGAGGGGCTACGAGCAGTACTTC
TRBJ1-1,.,TRBV21-1,.,CASSKGQGATTEAFF,TGTGCCAGCAGCAAAGGACAGGGGGCTACGACTGAAGCTTTCTTT
TRBJ2-1,.,TRBV6-5,.,CASRPTEGPEQFF,TGTGCCAGCAGACCCACGGAGGGCCCTGAGCAGTTCTTC
TRBJ2-2,.,TRBV19,.,CASSADKTGTNTGELFF,TGTGCCAGTAGTGCAGACAAAACAGGGACGAACACCGGGGAGCTGTTTTTT
TRBJ2-5,.,TRBV7-9,.,CASSSPLGTSMEETQYF,TGTGCCAGCAGCTCACCCCTGGGGACAAGTATGGAAGAGACCCAGTACTTC
TRBJ2-6,.,TRBV27,.,CASSLSPSLPGLGLSGANVLTF,TGTGCCAGCAGTTTATCGCCAAGCCTCCCGGGACTCGGGCTCTCTGGGGCCAACGTCCTGACTTTC
TRBJ1-2,.,TRBV7-2,.,CASKASITDYGYTF,TGTGCCAGCAAAGCTTCTATAACAGATTATGGCTACACCTTC
TRBJ2-1,.,TRBV7-2,many,CASSFQDTYNEQFF,TGTGCCAGCAGCTTCCAGGACACCTACAATGAGCAGTTCTTC
TRBJ2-2,TRBD2,TRBV4-2,.,CASSQDESGRFRRSTGELFF,TGTGCCAGCAGCCAAGATGAGAGCGGGAGATTTAGACGGAGCACCGGGGAGCTGTTTTTT
TRBJ2-1,TRBD2,TRBV11-3,.,CASSPVAGEQQFF,TGTGCCAGCAGCCCTGTAGCGGGAGAACAGCAGTTCTTC
TRBJ2-7,TRBD2,TRBV27,once,CASSQPGLAGGYEQYF,TGTGCCAGCAGCCAACCGGGACTAGCGGGAGGGTACGAGCAGTACTTC
TRBJ2-7,.,TRBV14,.,CASSQGGPTEQYF,TGTGCCAGCAGCCAAGGGGGCCCCACCGAGCAGTACTTC
TRBJ2-7,.,TRBV11-3,.,CASSPPARALYEQYF,TGTGCCAGCAGCCCCCCGGCGCGGGCGCTCTACGAGCAGTACTTC
TRBJ1-5,.,TRBV5-5,.,CASSLSFRYMQPQHF,TGTGCCAGCAGCTTATCATTCAGGTACATGCAGCCCCAGCATTTT
TRBJ2-3,.,TRBV19,.,CASSMVGAVKADTQYF,TGTGCCAGTAGTATGGTGGGGGCTGTCAAGGCAGATACGCAGTATTTT
TRBJ2-1,TRBD2,TRBV5-1,.,CASSQSGGYNEQFF,TGCGCCAGCAGCCAGAGCGGGGGGTACAATGAGCAGTTCTTC
TRBJ2-3,.,TRBV9,.,CASSVVGTGSSSTDTQYF,TGTGCCAGCAGCGTAGTTGGAACAGGTTCCTCTAGCACAGATACGCAGTATTTT
TRBJ1-2,TRBD1,TRBV6-5,few,CASRPQGAAFGYTF,TGTGCCAGCAGACCACAGGGGGCGGCTTTTGGCTACACCTTC
TRBJ2-6,TRBD2,TRBV11-3,.,CASSPGLAGRSRSGANVLTF,TGTGCCAGCAGCCCGGGACTAGCGGGGCGATCCCGCTCTGGGGCCAACGTCCTGACTTTC
TRBJ2-2,.,TRBV28,.,CASVLGAPGTGELFF,TGTGCCAGCGTATTAGGGGCCCCGGGCACCGGGGAGCTGTTTTTT
TRBJ2-5,TRBD1,TRBV30,.,CAWSLGQQETQYF,TGTGCCTGGAGTTTGGGACAGCAAGAGACCCAGTACTTC
TRBJ1-1,TRBD1,TRBV6-4,few,CASRTGYGTEAFF,TGTGCCAGCAGGACAGGGTACGGCACTGAAGCTTTCTTT
TRBJ1-1,TRBD1,TRBV7-2,.,CASSLGQGPEAFF,TGTGCCAGCAGCTTGGGACAGGGTCCTGAAGCTTTCTTT
TRBJ2-1,.,TRBV30,.,CAWSVMSGPYNEQFF,TGTGCCTGGAGTGTAATGAGCGGGCCCTACAATGAGCAGTTCTTC
TRBJ2-7,.,TRBV2,once,CASSEKGLDYEQYF,TGTGCCAGCAGTGAAAAGGGACTGGATTACGAGCAGTACTTC
TRBJ2-1,TRBD1,TRBV2,.,CASSDTGQGHNEQFF,TGTGCCAGCAGTGACACGGGACAGGGTCACAATGAGCAGTTCTTC
TRBJ1-2,.,TRBV11-3,.,CASSWDSRTYGYTF,TGTGCCAGCAGCTGGGACTCCCGGACCTATGGCTACACCTTC
TRBJ2-7,TRBD2,TRBV5-8,.,CASSYSGNSYEQYF,TGTGCCAGCAGCTATAGCGGGAACTCCTACGAGCAGTACTTC
TRBJ2-1,.,TRBV6-4,.,CASSAGEEHEQFF,TGTGCCAGCAGTGCCGGGGAGGAGCATGAGCAGTTCTTC
TRBJ2-1,.,TRBV5-1,.,CASSLKWGDLNPNEQFF,TGCGCCAGCAGCTTGAAATGGGGGGACCTCAATCCCAATGAGCAGTTCTTC
TRBJ2-3,TRBD1,TRBV6-4,.,CASSPGGQGGDTQYF,TGTGCCAGCAGCCCCGGCGGACAGGGTGGAGATACGCAGTATTTT